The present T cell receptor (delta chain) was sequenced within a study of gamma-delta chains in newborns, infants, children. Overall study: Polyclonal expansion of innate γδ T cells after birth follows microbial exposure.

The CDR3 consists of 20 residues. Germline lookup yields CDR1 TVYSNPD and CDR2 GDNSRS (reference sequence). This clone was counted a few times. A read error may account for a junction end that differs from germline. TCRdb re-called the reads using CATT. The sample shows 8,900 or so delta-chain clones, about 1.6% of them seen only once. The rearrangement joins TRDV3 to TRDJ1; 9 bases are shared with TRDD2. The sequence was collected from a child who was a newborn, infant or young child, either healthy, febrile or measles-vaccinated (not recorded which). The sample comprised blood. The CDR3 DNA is TGTGCCTTTTCAACGGCCTTCCTACGTCCTGGGGGGAAGCACACCGACAAACTCATCTTT. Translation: CAFSTAFLRPGGKHTDKLIF.